These 13 T cell receptor beta chains originate from one sample sequenced in a study of technical replicates of blood from a handful of donors (dated by TCRdb to 2016 to 2017). Library construction relied on the immunoSEQ multiplex PCR assay. Drawn from immuneACCESS, this table holds only the in-frame rearrangements with V and J called that TCRdb kept. Clones are partly lost; checked studies trace under half to an unresolved V gene and leave the rest unexplained. Within this sample are 50,000 to 70,000 clones, with approximately 90% of them counted one time only. The ten biggest clones cover 3.5% to 5% of the sample. Sequenced sample: PBMCs. These receptors were collected from a human donor in good health. Some clones in this sample may be carry-over from other donors' samples.

V gene TRBV19 combines with J gene TRBJ1-2; no definite D call. Per the germline V gene, CDR1 is LNHDA and CDR2 is SQIVND (reference sequence). This CDR3 has 15 residues. V shed 5 bases and J shed 2 bases, with 15 bases lying between them. CDR3 region: CASSPGRNRNYGYTF. The CDR3 DNA reads TGTGCCAGTAGTCCAGGCAGAAATCGCAACTATGGCTACACCTTC.

V and J are TRBV19 and TRBJ1-4, with TRBD1 as a possible D gene (6 bases). Trimming removed 4 bases at V and 2 bases at J, with 8 bases between. Germline V CDR1 and CDR2: LNHDA, SQIVND (reference sequence). The CDR3 is made up of 14 amino acids. CDR3 residues: CASSTGQTNEKLFF. As DNA, the CDR3 is TGTGCCAGTAGTACCGGACAGACTAATGAAAAACTGTTTTTT.

This chain joins TRBV6-5 and TRBJ1-6; possible D gene TRBD1, 6 bases. This CDR3 spans 14 amino acids. Trimming removed 6 bases from V and 4 bases from J, with 10 bases in between. Germline CDR1 MNHEY, CDR2 SVGAGI. CDR3 protein: CASRATGYNSPLHF. Written as DNA, the CDR3 is TGTGCCAGCAGAGCAACAGGGTATAATTCACCCCTCCACTTT.

The chain carries TRBV6-5 and TRBJ2-7; TRBD1 matches at 10 bases. Trimming cost V 2 bases and J 7 bases; bases outside gene matches: 11. The germline gives CDR1 MNHEY, CDR2 SVGAGI. CDR3 length: 16 amino acids. CDR3 nucleotides: TGTGCCAGCAGTTACCTCAGTAGGACAGGGGGGAATGAGCAGTACTTC. Translating it yields CASSYLSRTGGNEQYF.

The chain joins TRBV7-9 to TRBJ1-4; D perhaps matches TRBD1 (5 bases). The CDR3 has 17 amino acids. V was clipped by 5 bases and J by 0 bases, with 16 bases between them. The germline CDR1 and CDR2 sequences are SEHNR and FQNEAQ (reference sequence). CDR3: CASSLYRPFATNEKLFF. The CDR3, as DNA: TGTGCCAGCAGCCTTTACAGGCCTTTTGCAACTAATGAAAAACTGTTTTTT.

The V gene is TRBV15, the J gene TRBJ2-1, with D perhaps matching TRBD1 (5 bases). CDR3 size: 12 residues. In germline, CDR1 is LNHNV, CDR2 YYDKDF (reference sequence). Trimming pared 1 base from V and 13 bases from J, leaving 11 bases between. The CDR3 coding sequence is TGTGCCACCAGCAGAGGGGGCAGGTCCCAGTTCTTC. This translates into CATSRGGRSQFF.

This clone appeared a single time. The chain links TRBV4-3 to TRBJ2-7; TRBD2 aligns across 10 bases. Germline loops: CDR1 LGHNA, CDR2 YSLEER. CDR3 size: 16 residues. The junction had 11 bases not matched to a gene; V was cut back by 0 bases and J by 9 bases. CDR3 sequence reads: CASSQDLASGGMGQYF. In DNA, the CDR3 is TGCGCCAGCAGCCAAGATCTGGCTAGCGGGGGTATGGGGCAGTACTTC.

The genes are TRBV7-2 and TRBJ2-1; TRBD1 is a possible D gene (6 bases). V was shortened by 4 bases and J by 5 bases, with 15 bases between the two germline ends. The CDR3 is 15 residues long. Germline values: CDR1 SGHTA, CDR2 FQGNSA. The CDR3 DNA follows: TGTGCCAGCAGCTCCGGGACATATTTTAACAATGAGCAGTTCTTC. This gives the protein CASSSGTYFNNEQFF.

V and J are TRBV7-8 and TRBJ2-3; 8 nucleotides align to TRBD2. CDR3 size: 16 residues. J lost 2 bases, V lost 7 bases, and 11 bases had no gene match. Germline V gives CDR1 SGHVS, CDR2 FQNEAQ. The CDR3 coding sequence is TGTGCCAGCACCCCTCGGAGTAGCGGGGACACAGATACGCAGTATTTT. The encoded protein is CASTPRSSGDTDTQYF.

This rearrangement joins TRBV11-2 to TRBJ2-3; 8 nucleotides line up with TRBD1. Trimming took 5 bases from V and 2 from J; bases not matched to a gene: 3. Germline assignment: CDR1 SGHAT and CDR2 FQNNGV. This CDR3 is built from 14 residues. The CDR3 sequence is CASSLQGVTDTQYF. The CDR3, as DNA: TGTGCCAGCAGCCTACAGGGGGTCACAGATACGCAGTATTTT.

The chain recombines TRBV21-1 with TRBJ2-7; the table's D gene call, TRBD2, was not cross checked with the DNA. TRBV21-1 corresponds to a pseudogene. CDR3 length: 14 amino acids. CDR3 protein: CASSRGLAREEQYF. In nucleotides, the CDR3 is TGTGCCAGCAGCCGCGGACTAGCGAGAGAGGAGCAGTACTTC.

J is TRBJ2-5 and V is TRBV5-1; a weak D match, TRBD1 (5 bases). The CDR3 spans 17 residues. Trimming cost V 0 bases and J 4 bases, with 19 bases left between them. Germline V gene data show CDR1 as SGHRS and CDR2 as YFSETQ. CDR3 sequence: CASSLDGEAGWGETQYF. As DNA, the CDR3 is TGCGCCAGCAGCTTGGACGGTGAGGCAGGGTGGGGAGAGACCCAGTACTTC.

In DNA, the CDR3 is TGTGCCAGCAGTTACTCGCATGCGCGGCCCCGCGATGAGCAGTTCTTC. It translates to CASSYSHARPRDEQFF. The chain carries TRBV6-5 and TRBJ2-1; D call uncertain. The V end lost 0 bases, the J end lost 8 bases, and 17 bases lay between the germline ends. The CDR3 covers 16 residues. Per the germline V gene, CDR1 is MNHEY and CDR2 is SVGAGI.